A selection of T cell receptor beta chains follows, all from one sample in a study of blood T cell repertoires in COVID-19. Measured with immunoSEQ multiplex PCR; TCRdb has only the in-frame clones, and not every one. This sample has nearly 200,000 clones, with 70% to 90% found just once. The sample taken for sequencing was peripheral blood. The receptors originated from a woman aged 70-85 years with active or convalescent COVID-19. The CDR3 runs from the conserved cysteine through the conserved F or W. Fields, in order: V gene, clone size, D gene, J gene, CDR3 protein, CDR3 DNA. A D gene is named only where the DNA matches it firmly. Clone size is given for some rows only: seen once, a few or many times, or a class if the clone is expanded.

>TRBV12-3/TRBV12-4|.|.|TRBJ1-3
CASSGTSGNTIYF
TGTGCCAGCAGCGGGACATCTGGAAACACCATATATTTT
>TRBV5-1|.|TRBD1|TRBJ2-7
CASSRGGGTDYEQYF
TGCGCCAGCAGCAGAGGAGGTGGGACAGACTACGAGCAGTACTTC
>TRBV13|.|TRBD1|TRBJ1-4
CASSLMAKTGEYEKLFF
TGTGCCAGCAGCTTAATGGCCAAGACAGGGGAGTATGAAAAACTGTTTTTT
>TRBV4-1|.|TRBD2|TRBJ2-1
CASSRALAGVWGEQFF
TGCGCCAGCAGCCGAGCACTAGCGGGAGTATGGGGTGAGCAGTTCTTC
>TRBV4-2|.|TRBD2|TRBJ2-7
CASSQARTSVAYEQYF
TGTGCCAGCAGCCAGGCGAGGACTAGCGTCGCCTACGAGCAGTACTTC
>TRBV11-3|.|TRBD2|TRBJ2-1
CASSLGTSLKSNEQFF
TGTGCCAGCAGCCTTGGGACTAGCCTTAAGAGCAATGAGCAGTTCTTC
>TRBV2|.|.|TRBJ1-5
CASQLQGLGQPQHF
TGTGCCTCCCAGCTCCAGGGACTGGGTCAGCCCCAGCATTTT
>TRBV30|.|.|TRBJ2-5
CAWSGLGLGETQYF
TGTGCCTGGAGCGGCCTGGGCCTCGGCGAGACCCAGTACTTC
>TRBV30|.|.|TRBJ2-2
CAWSIPTGFTGELFF
TGTGCCTGGAGTATTCCGACGGGATTCACCGGGGAGCTGTTTTTT
>TRBV3-1/TRBV3-2|.|.|TRBJ2-7
CASSQESTAGEQYF
TGTGCCAGCAGCCAAGAGTCGACAGCTGGCGAGCAGTACTTC
>TRBV3-1/TRBV3-2|.|.|TRBJ2-1
CASSQTTEQFF
TGTGCCAGCAGCCAGACTACGGAGCAGTTCTTC
>TRBV19|.|.|TRBJ1-4
CASNRAGEKLFF
TGTGCCAGTAATCGGGCGGGCGAAAAACTGTTTTTT
>TRBV10-1|.|TRBD1|TRBJ2-5
CARPIPGQGVEETQYF
TGCGCCAGACCTATACCGGGACAGGGAGTAGAAGAGACCCAGTACTTC
>TRBV2|once|.|TRBJ2-7
CASTEGGGGYEQYF
TGTGCCAGCACAGAAGGGGGTGGCGGCTACGAGCAGTACTTC
>TRBV9|.|TRBD2|TRBJ2-2
CASSTRLAGDRNTGELFF
TGTGCCAGCAGCACCCGACTAGCGGGAGATAGGAACACCGGGGAGCTGTTTTTT
>TRBV7-3|.|TRBD2|TRBJ2-1
CASSLAGGYYNEQFF
TGTGCCAGCAGCTTAGCGGGAGGTTACTACAATGAGCAGTTCTTC
>TRBV5-1|once|TRBD2|TRBJ2-1
CASSLIKREGLHEQFF
TGCGCCAGCAGCTTGATTAAGCGGGAGGGCCTTCATGAGCAGTTCTTC
>TRBV2|once|TRBD1|TRBJ2-3
CASRKGQGVETQYF
TGTGCCAGCAGGAAGGGACAGGGTGTTGAGACGCAGTATTTT
>TRBV11-2|.|TRBD2|TRBJ2-3
CASRRGSDTQYF
TGTGCCAGCAGACGCGGGAGTGATACGCAGTATTTT
>TRBV18|.|.|TRBJ2-2
CASSPVSPADTGELFF
TGTGCCAGCTCACCAGTATCACCCGCGGACACCGGGGAGCTGTTTTTT
>TRBV7-3|.|.|TRBJ2-3
CASSLTGGPTDTQYF
TGTGCCAGCAGCTTAACAGGAGGACCCACAGATACGCAGTATTTT
>TRBV7-7|.|TRBD2|TRBJ2-5
CASSLAGAQETQYF
TGTGCTAGCAGCTTAGCGGGAGCCCAAGAGACCCAGTACTTC
>TRBV9|few|.|TRBJ1-6
CASSVVGARNSPLHF
TGTGCCAGCAGCGTAGTGGGGGCACGGAATTCACCCCTCCACTTT